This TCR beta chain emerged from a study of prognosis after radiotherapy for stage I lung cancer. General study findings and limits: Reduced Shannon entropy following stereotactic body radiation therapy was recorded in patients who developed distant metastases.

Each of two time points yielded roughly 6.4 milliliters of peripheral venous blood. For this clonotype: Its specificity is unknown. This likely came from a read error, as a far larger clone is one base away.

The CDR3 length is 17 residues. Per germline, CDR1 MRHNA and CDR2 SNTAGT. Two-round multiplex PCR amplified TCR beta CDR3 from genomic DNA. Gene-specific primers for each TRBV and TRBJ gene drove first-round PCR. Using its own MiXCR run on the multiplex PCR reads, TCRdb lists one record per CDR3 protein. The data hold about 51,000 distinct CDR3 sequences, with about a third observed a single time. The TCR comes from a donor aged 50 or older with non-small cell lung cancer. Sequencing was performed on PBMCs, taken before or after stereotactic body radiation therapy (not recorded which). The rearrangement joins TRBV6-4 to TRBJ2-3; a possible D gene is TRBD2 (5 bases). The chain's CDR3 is CASRGVAQGGCTDTQYF. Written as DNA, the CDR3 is TGTGCCAGCAGGGGCGTTGCACAAGGCGGGTGCACGGATACGCAGTATTTT.